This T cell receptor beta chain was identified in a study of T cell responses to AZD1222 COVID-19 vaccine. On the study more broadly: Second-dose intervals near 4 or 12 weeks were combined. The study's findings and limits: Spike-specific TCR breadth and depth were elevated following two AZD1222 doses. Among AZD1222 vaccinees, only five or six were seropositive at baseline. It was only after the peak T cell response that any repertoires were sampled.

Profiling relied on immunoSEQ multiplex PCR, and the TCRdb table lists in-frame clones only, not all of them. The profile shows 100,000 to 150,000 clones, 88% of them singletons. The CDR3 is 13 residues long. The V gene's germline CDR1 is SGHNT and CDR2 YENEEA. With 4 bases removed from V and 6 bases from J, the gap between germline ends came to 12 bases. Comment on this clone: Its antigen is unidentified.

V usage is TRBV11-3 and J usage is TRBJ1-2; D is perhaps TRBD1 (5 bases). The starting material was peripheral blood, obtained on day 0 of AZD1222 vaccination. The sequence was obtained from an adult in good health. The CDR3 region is CASSYEGWNGYTF. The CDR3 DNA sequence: TGTGCCAGCAGCTACGAGGGGTGGAATGGCTACACCTTC.